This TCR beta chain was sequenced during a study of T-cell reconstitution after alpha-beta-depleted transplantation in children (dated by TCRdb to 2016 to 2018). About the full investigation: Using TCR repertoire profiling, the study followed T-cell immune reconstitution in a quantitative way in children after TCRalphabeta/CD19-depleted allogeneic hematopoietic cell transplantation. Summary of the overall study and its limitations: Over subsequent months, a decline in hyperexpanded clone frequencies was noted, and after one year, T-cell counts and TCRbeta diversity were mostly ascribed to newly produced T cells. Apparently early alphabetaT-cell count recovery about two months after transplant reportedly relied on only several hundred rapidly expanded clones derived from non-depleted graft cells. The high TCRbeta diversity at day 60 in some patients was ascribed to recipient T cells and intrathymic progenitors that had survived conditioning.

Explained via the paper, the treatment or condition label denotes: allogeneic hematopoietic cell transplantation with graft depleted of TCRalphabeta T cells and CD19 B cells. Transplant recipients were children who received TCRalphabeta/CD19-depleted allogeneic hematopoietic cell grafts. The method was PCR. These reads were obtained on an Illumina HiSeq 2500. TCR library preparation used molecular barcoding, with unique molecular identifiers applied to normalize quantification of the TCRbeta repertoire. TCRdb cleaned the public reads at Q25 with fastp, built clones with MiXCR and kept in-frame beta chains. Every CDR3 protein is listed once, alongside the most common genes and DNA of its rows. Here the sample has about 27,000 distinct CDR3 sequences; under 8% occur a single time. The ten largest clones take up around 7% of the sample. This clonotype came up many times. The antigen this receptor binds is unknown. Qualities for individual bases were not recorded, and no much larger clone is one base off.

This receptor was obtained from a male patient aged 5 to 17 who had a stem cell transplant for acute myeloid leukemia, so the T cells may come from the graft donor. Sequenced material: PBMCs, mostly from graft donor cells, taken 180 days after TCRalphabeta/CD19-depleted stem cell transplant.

The nucleotides are TGTGCCAGCAACAGACTAGGGAACAATGAGCAGTTCTTC. This codes for CASNRLGNNEQFF. The sequence links TRBV28 to TRBJ2-1, and perhaps TRBD2 as D gene, on 6 matching bases. The CDR3 starts with the cysteine, ends with the phenylalanine, and has 13 residues. Just the 39-base CDR3 DNA is kept, in frame starting at base 1. The germline V gene supplies CDR1 MDHEN and CDR2 SYDVKM. Trimming at the junction amounts to 7 bases on V and 5 bases on J, and the germline ends lie 12 bases apart.